A selection of T cell receptor beta chains follows, all from one sample in a study of shared clonotypes between healthy human individuals. Generated by immunoSEQ multiplex PCR, the TCRdb table keeps only in-frame clones and is missing some. In the table there are under 2,000,000 clones, about 95% of which are singletons. The sequenced sample consisted of naive CD8+ T cells sorted from blood. The receptors were gathered from a man younger than 35 in good health. The CDR3 runs from the conserved cysteine through the conserved F or W. A D gene is named only where the DNA matches it firmly. Some rows mark clone size as missing; the rest say once, few, many or name a class of expanded clone.

CSVATPGQGIYEQYF,TGCAGCGTCGCGACTCCGGGACAGGGGATCTACGAGCAGTACTTC,TRBD1,TRBV29-1,TRBJ2-7,NA
CASSFPSTDTQYF,TGTGCCAGCAGTTTCCCTAGCACAGATACGCAGTATTTT,NA,TRBV28,TRBJ2-3,few
CASSYDRAVTYEQYF,TGTGCCAGCAGCTACGACAGGGCGGTGACCTACGAGCAGTACTTC,TRBD1,TRBV13,TRBJ2-7,NA
CASSSNPPGQGIYEQYF,TGTGCCAGCAGCTCAAACCCCCCGGGACAGGGGATCTACGAGCAGTACTTC,TRBD1,TRBV27,TRBJ2-7,NA
CASSVSGSVDEQYF,TGTGCCAGCAGCGTAAGCGGGAGTGTCGACGAGCAGTACTTC,TRBD2,TRBV9,TRBJ2-7,NA
CSVGTGQNYGYTF,TGCAGCGTTGGGACAGGACAAAACTATGGCTACACCTTC,TRBD1,TRBV29-1,TRBJ1-2,NA
CASSDSIRRGSNTGELFF,TGTGCCAGCAGTGACTCGATTAGGCGGGGTTCTAACACCGGGGAGCTGTTTTTT,NA,TRBV6-4,TRBJ2-2,NA
CAISDPGDRGWFTEAFF,TGTGCCATCAGTGACCCTGGGGACAGGGGTTGGTTCACTGAAGCTTTCTTT,TRBD1,TRBV10-3,TRBJ1-1,NA
CASSSGQASTDTQYF,TGTGCCAGCAGCTCGGGACAGGCCTCCACAGATACGCAGTATTTT,TRBD1,TRBV5-8,TRBJ2-3,NA
CASGWGSNQPQHF,TGTGCCAGCGGATGGGGTAGCAATCAGCCCCAGCATTTT,NA,TRBV27,TRBJ1-5,NA
CASSVGGEGYGYTF,TGTGCCAGCAGCGTAGGAGGAGAGGGCTATGGCTACACCTTC,NA,TRBV9,TRBJ1-2,NA
CASSRRLAGGQGQETQYF,TGCGCCAGCAGCCGCCGACTAGCGGGGGGGCAGGGCCAAGAGACCCAGTACTTC,TRBD2,TRBV4-1,TRBJ2-5,NA
CASSMTGWTEAFF,TGTGCCAGTAGTATGACCGGGTGGACTGAAGCTTTCTTT,NA,TRBV19,TRBJ1-1,few
CASSLEGAYSYEQYF,TGTGCCAGCAGTTTGGAGGGCGCGTACTCCTACGAGCAGTACTTC,NA,TRBV27,TRBJ2-7,NA
CASSLVWVDSPQSTGELFF,TGTGCCAGCAGCTTAGTCTGGGTGGATAGCCCGCAGAGCACCGGGGAGCTGTTTTTT,NA,TRBV7-9,TRBJ2-2,NA
CASSQDTTGGTYEQYF,TGCGCCAGCAGCCAAGATACAACGGGAGGGACCTACGAGCAGTACTTC,TRBD2,TRBV4-3,TRBJ2-7,NA
CSVVGDNEKLFF,TGCAGCGTTGTGGGGGATAATGAAAAACTGTTTTTT,NA,TRBV29-1,TRBJ1-4,NA
CASTGTDYGYTF,TGTGCCAGCACCGGGACCGACTATGGCTACACCTTC,NA,TRBV6-5,TRBJ1-2,NA
CASSYSFMDTQYF,TGTGCCAGCAGTTACTCCTTCATGGATACGCAGTATTTT,NA,TRBV6-5,TRBJ2-3,NA
CASSTTGTGNYEQYF,TGTGCCAGCAGCACTACCGGGACAGGGAATTACGAGCAGTACTTC,TRBD1,TRBV6-1,TRBJ2-7,NA
CASSYGRGGGSGYTF,TGTGCCAGCAGTTACGGGCGGGGAGGAGGAAGCGGCTACACCTTC,NA,TRBV6-5,TRBJ1-2,once
CASSLYAEHEQYF,TGTGCCAGCAGCCTATACGCAGAACACGAGCAGTACTTC,NA,TRBV13,TRBJ2-7,NA
CASSLGTQQGQYF,TGTGCCAGCAGCTTAGGGACCCAACAAGGGCAGTACTTC,NA,TRBV7-8,TRBJ2-7,NA
CASRGLAGGSSYNEQFF,TGTGCCAGCAGGGGACTAGCGGGGGGGAGCTCCTACAATGAGCAGTTCTTC,TRBD2,TRBV27,TRBJ2-1,NA
CASSYSGSSYEQYF,TGCGCCAGCAGCTATAGCGGGAGCTCCTACGAGCAGTACTTC,TRBD2,TRBV5-1,TRBJ2-7,NA
CASSYSIQIGYEQYF,TGTGCCAGCAGTTACTCGATACAGATAGGCTACGAGCAGTACTTC,NA,TRBV6-5,TRBJ2-7,NA
CASSDLLGGAEQFF,TGTGCCAGCAGTGACTTATTAGGAGGGGCTGAGCAGTTCTTC,NA,TRBV6-4,TRBJ2-1,NA
CASSQGTSSSYEQYF,TGCGCCAGCAGCCAGGGGACTTCGAGCTCCTACGAGCAGTACTTC,NA,TRBV4-1,TRBJ2-7,NA
CASSEGPGAGLYNEQFF,TGTGCCAGCAGCGAGGGGCCCGGCGCGGGGCTTTACAATGAGCAGTTCTTC,NA,TRBV9,TRBJ2-1,NA
CASRKVPNQPQHF,TGTGCCAGCAGGAAGGTCCCAAATCAGCCCCAGCATTTT,NA,TRBV2,TRBJ1-5,NA
CAISAPGEQFF,TGTGCCATCAGCGCCCCTGGGGAGCAGTTCTTC,NA,TRBV6-5,TRBJ2-1,NA
CAISDGVLGEQYF,TGTGCCATCAGTGATGGGGTGCTCGGCGAGCAGTACTTC,NA,TRBV10-3,TRBJ2-7,NA
CASSQGLTPGTQYF,TGTGCCAGCAGCCAGGGACTAACCCCAGGGACCCAGTACTTC,TRBD2,TRBV11-2,TRBJ2-5,NA
CASSLIPVRGDSPLHF,TGTGCCAGCAGCTTAATTCCGGTCAGGGGTGATTCACCCCTCCACTTT,NA,TRBV7-2,TRBJ1-6,NA
CASSPTSGATYEQYF,TGTGCCAGCAGCCCCACTAGCGGGGCGACCTACGAGCAGTACTTC,TRBD2,TRBV9,TRBJ2-7,NA
CASSQGLEETQYF,TGTGCCAGCAGCCAAGGTCTTGAAGAGACCCAGTACTTC,NA,TRBV4-2,TRBJ2-5,NA
CASSKDRLPSGNTIYF,TGTGCCAGCAGTAAAGACAGGCTTCCCTCTGGAAACACCATATATTTT,NA,TRBV6-6,TRBJ1-3,NA